The 21 T cell receptor beta chains listed next were all sequenced from one sample in a study of cytotoxic CD8 clonotypes in ibrutinib-treated CLL. Here immunoSEQ multiplex PCR was the method, and the copy in TCRdb shows in-frame clones only, minus some. The sample holds a few thousand clones, roughly four fifths seen once. The input for sequencing was PBMCs, taken before ibrutinib treatment. The receptors were gathered from a human donor with chronic lymphocytic leukemia.

This rearrangement joins TRBV7-2 to TRBJ1-4, with D perhaps matching TRBD1 (5 bases). Trimming took off 3 bases at V and 3 bases at J, with 8 bases between the two ends. Per germline, CDR1 SGHTA and CDR2 FQGNSA. This CDR3 comprises 14 residues. In nucleotides, the CDR3 is TGTGCCAGCAGCTTGGGGCATTCTAATGAAAAACTGTTTTTT. Protein sequence: CASSLGHSNEKLFF.

The rearrangement uses TRBV5-4 and TRBJ2-7, with TRBD2 matching over 9 bases. The CDR3 has 15 amino acids. The V gene end was trimmed by 0 bases and the J gene end by 3 bases; junction bases not matched to a gene: 4. The germline CDR1 and CDR2 sequences are SGHNT and YYREEE (reference sequence). The CDR3 nucleotides are TGTGCCAGCAGCTTGGGAGGGACTAGCCTCTACGAGCAGTACTTC. It codes for CASSLGGTSLYEQYF.

The chain uses TRBV5-1 and TRBJ2-7; 7 nucleotides line up with TRBD2. The J segment lost 2 bases and the V segment lost 0 bases, leaving 8 bases of the junction unmatched. CDR3 length equals 16 residues. Germline CDR1 SGHRS, CDR2 YFSETQ. CDR3 loop: CASSLAAGVRAYEQYF. As DNA, the CDR3 is TGCGCCAGCAGCTTGGCCGCGGGGGTGAGGGCCTACGAGCAGTACTTC.

CDR3 sequence reads: CASSMGQGASYEQYF. The CDR3 DNA follows: TGTGCCAGTAGTATGGGACAGGGGGCATCCTACGAGCAGTACTTC. The chain uses TRBV19 and TRBJ2-7; 12 bases map to TRBD1. V was clipped by 3 bases and J by 1 base; unmatched bases: 1. Germline V gene lookup returns CDR1 LNHDA and CDR2 SQIVND (reference sequence). The CDR3 is made up of 15 amino acids.

The rearrangement joins TRBV9 to TRBJ2-5; D is uncertain. The V end lost 0 bases, the J end lost 0 bases, and 9 bases lay between the germline ends. CDR1 and CDR2 from the germline V gene are SGDLS and YYNGEE. The CDR3 totals 15 residues. The CDR3 spells CASSVAPRHQETQYF. The CDR3 DNA sequence: TGTGCCAGCAGCGTAGCCCCCAGGCACCAAGAGACCCAGTACTTC. The whole variable domain, remainder taken from reference TRBV9 and TRBJ2-5, is DSGVTQTPKHLITATGQRVTLRCSPRSGDLSVYWYQQSLDQGLQFLIQYYNGEERAKGNILERFSAQQFPDLHSELNLSSLELGDSALYFCASSVAPRHQETQYFGPGTRLLVL.

V is TRBV5-1 and J is TRBJ2-7, with TRBD2 as a possible D gene (6 bases). CDR1 and CDR2 (germline): SGHRS, YFSETQ. This CDR3 comprises 15 residues. V was shortened by 4 bases and J by 2 bases, with 16 bases between the two germline ends. In DNA, the CDR3 is TGCGCCAGCAGCCCTGGACGGGACTTTACCTACGAGCAGTACTTC. The encoded protein is CASSPGRDFTYEQYF.

This clone was seen only once. The chain joins TRBV6-5 to TRBJ2-2; 12 nucleotides align to TRBD2. The CDR3 length is 15 residues. The V gene's germline CDR1 is MNHEY and CDR2 SVGAGI. V lost 7 bases to trimming and J lost 7 bases; unmatched junction nucleotides: 7. CDR3 coding DNA: TGTGCCAGCATCGGACTAGCGGGATATAGCGGGGAGCTGTTTTTT. As protein: CASIGLAGYSGELFF.

This chain uses TRBV7-8 with TRBJ2-3; 7 bases agree with TRBD2. The CDR3 loop spans 15 amino acids. V was pared by 5 bases and J by 2 bases, with 7 bases of the junction left unmatched. Germline CDR1 is SGHVS and CDR2 is FQNEAQ. DNA of the CDR3: TGTGCCAGCAGCGAACGCGGGGGATCCACAGATACGCAGTATTTT. Residues: CASSERGGSTDTQYF.

The V call is TRBV4-1, the J call TRBJ2-5; 7 nucleotides agree with TRBD2. CDR3 length equals 18 residues. Germline trimming cut 1 base from V and 7 bases from J; bases unmatched to any gene: 18. In germline, CDR1 is MGHRA, CDR2 YSYEKL. CDR3 nucleotide sequence: TGCGCCAGCAGCCAAGCAGGAATAACGGGAGGCCCGCGCTGGACCCAGTACTTC. This gives the protein CASSQAGITGGPRWTQYF.

J is TRBJ2-2 and V is TRBV7-2; D unclear. CDR3 size: 15 residues. Germline CDR1 reads SGHTA; CDR2 reads FQGNSA. The V end was cut by 4 bases, the J end by 5 bases, with 14 bases between. CDR3 sequence (DNA): TGTGCCAGCAGCTCATCGTTATTGGGAACCGGGGAGCTGTTTTTT. Translation: CASSSSLLGTGELFF.

The V gene is TRBV6-6, the J gene TRBJ1-5; D unclear. Trimming pared 5 bases from V and 0 bases from J, leaving 11 bases between. Germline CDR1 and CDR2: MNHNY and SVGAGI (reference sequence). The CDR3 has 15 amino acids. CDR3 in DNA: TGTGCCAGCAGTATTGTTGATGATAGCAATCAGCCCCAGCATTTT. Translating gives CASSIVDDSNQPQHF.

CDR3: CASSRQGQETQYF. The DNA of the CDR3 is TGCGCCAGCAGCAGACAGGGGCAAGAGACCCAGTACTTC. The chain employs TRBV5-1 and TRBJ2-5, with TRBD1 matching 8 bases. CDR1 and CDR2 (germline): SGHRS, YFSETQ. This CDR3 comprises 13 residues. With V trimmed by 4 bases and J by 2 bases, 1 base remained unmatched.

The chain employs TRBV5-4 and TRBJ2-3; D call uncertain. Germline CDR1 is SGHNT and CDR2 is YYREEE (reference sequence). With 4 bases removed from V and 6 bases from J, the gap between germline ends came to 21 bases. CDR3 size: 16 residues. The CDR3 reads CASSPSSTASLDTQYF. The CDR3 coding sequence is TGTGCCAGCAGCCCCAGCAGTACGGCGAGTCTCGATACGCAGTATTTT.

Remarks on this clone: One end of the junction is discordant with germline, which a read error may explain. The chain couples TRBV5-1 to TRBJ2-1; weak D call: TRBD2 (6 bases). Germline V gene sequence: CDR1 SGHRS, CDR2 YFSETQ. The CDR3 loop spans 14 amino acids. CDR3 in amino acids: CASRFGSSYNEQFF. The DNA of the CDR3 is TGCGCCAGCCGCTTCGGGAGCTCCTACAATGAGCAGTTCTTC. Variable domain in full (rest from reference TRBV5-1 and TRBJ2-1): KAGVTQTPRYLIKTRGQQVTLSCSPISGHRSVSWYQQTPGQGLQFLFEYFSETQRNKGNFPGRFSGRQFSNSRSEMNVSTLELGDSALYLCASRFGSSYNEQFFGPGTRLTVL.

This clone was seen a handful of times. V and J are TRBV29-1 and TRBJ1-1, with D possibly matching TRBD1 (6 bases). V lost 2 bases and J lost 4, with 8 bases in between. Germline CDR1 and CDR2: SQVTM and ANQGSEA. The CDR3 has 12 residues. The DNA for the CDR3 is TGCAGCGTTGAATTCAGGGGCACTGAAGCTTTCTTT. Protein: CSVEFRGTEAFF.

The V and J genes are TRBV5-1 and TRBJ2-7; possibly TRBD2 for D (5 bases). The CDR3 covers 14 residues. Between the trimmed V and J ends, which lost 2 bases and 4 bases, there was a span of 13 bases. Germline V gene sequence: CDR1 SGHRS, CDR2 YFSETQ. The CDR3 spells CASSFEGRDYEQYF. CDR3 DNA: TGCGCCAGCAGCTTCGAGGGAAGGGATTACGAGCAGTACTTC. Together with reference TRBV5-1 and TRBJ2-7, the CDR3 gives the full variable domain: KAGVTQTPRYLIKTRGQQVTLSCSPISGHRSVSWYQQTPGQGLQFLFEYFSETQRNKGNFPGRFSGRQFSNSRSEMNVSTLELGDSALYLCASSFEGRDYEQYFGPGTRLTVT.

CDR3 amino acids: CASLAGEDTGELFF. DNA for the CDR3: TGTGCCAGCTTAGCGGGAGAGGACACCGGGGAGCTGTTTTTT. V and J are TRBV2 and TRBJ2-2; 9 bases are shared with TRBD2. CDR1 is SNHLY and CDR2 is FYNNEI in the germline V gene. After removal of 8 bases from V and 3 bases from J, the junction contained 4 bases not matched to a gene. This CDR3 contains 14 residues.

This rearrangement joins TRBV19 to TRBJ2-7; no clear D gene. CDR1 LNHDA and CDR2 SQIVND come from the germline V gene (reference sequence). The V end was cut by 7 bases, the J end by 5 bases, with 12 bases between. The CDR3 spans 12 residues. The DNA of the CDR3 is TGTGCCAGTAATAGGCCTGGGGACGAGCAGTACTTC. Protein: CASNRPGDEQYF.

This rearrangement joins TRBV9 to TRBJ2-1; D might be TRBD1 or TRBD2, each matching 5 bases. V was shortened by 3 bases and J by 3 bases, with 16 bases between the two germline ends. The length of the CDR3 is 16 residues. Germline CDR1 and CDR2: SGDLS and YYNGEE. The CDR3 DNA is TGTGCCAGCAGCGACAAGTCGGGGACGGACTACAATGAGCAGTTCTTC. Amino acids: CASSDKSGTDYNEQFF.

The chain couples TRBV10-1 to TRBJ2-1, with D possibly matching TRBD1 (5 bases). Deletions cut 2 bases from V and 4 bases from J, with 6 bases between. The germline gives CDR1 WNHNN, CDR2 SYGVQD (reference sequence). The CDR3 sequence is 13 residues long. CDR3 protein: CASSETGYNEQFF. The CDR3 DNA follows: TGCGCCAGCAGTGAGACAGGATACAATGAGCAGTTCTTC.

The J gene is TRBJ2-1, the V gene TRBV7-9, with TRBD2 identical over 13 bases. Trimming at V came to 11 bases and at J to 2 bases, leaving 15 bases not matched to a gene. Germline values: CDR1 SEHNR, CDR2 FQNEAQ (reference sequence). CDR3 length: 18 amino acids. As DNA, the CDR3 is TGTGCCGGGTTGGGGGGACTAGCGGGATTCTCCCCCTACAATGAGCAGTTCTTC. This translates into CAGLGGLAGFSPYNEQFF. Based on the CDR3 plus reference TRBV7-9 and TRBJ2-1, the full variable domain is DTGVSQNPRHKITKRGQNVTFRCDPISEHNRLYWYRQTLGQGPEFLTYFQNEAQLEKSRLLSDRFSAERPKGSFSTLEIQRTEQGDSAMYLCAGLGGLAGFSPYNEQFFGPGTRLTVL.